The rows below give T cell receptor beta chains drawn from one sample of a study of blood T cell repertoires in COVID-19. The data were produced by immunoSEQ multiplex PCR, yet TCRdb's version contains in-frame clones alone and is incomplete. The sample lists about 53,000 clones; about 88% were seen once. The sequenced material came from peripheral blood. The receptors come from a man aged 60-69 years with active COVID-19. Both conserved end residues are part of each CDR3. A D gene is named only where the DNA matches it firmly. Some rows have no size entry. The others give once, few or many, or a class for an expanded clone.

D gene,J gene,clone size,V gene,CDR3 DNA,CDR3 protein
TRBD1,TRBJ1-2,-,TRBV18,TGTGCCAGCTCACCGGAAGAGACAGGGATCTATGGCTACACCTTC,CASSPEETGIYGYTF
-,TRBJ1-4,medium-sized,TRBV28,TGTGCCAGCAGCCCAGTCCCGGGGACTGCTAATGAAAAACTGTTTTTT,CASSPVPGTANEKLFF
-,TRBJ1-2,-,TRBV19,TGTGCCAGTACTAGTGGATATGGCTACACCTTC,CASTSGYGYTF
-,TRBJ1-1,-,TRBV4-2,TGTGCCAGCAGCCGACCCGGCCAGGGTACGAACACTGAAGCTTTCTTT,CASSRPGQGTNTEAFF
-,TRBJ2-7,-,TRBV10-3,TGTGCCATCAACCCGGCGGCCGCAGGGGAGCAGTACTTC,CAINPAAAGEQYF
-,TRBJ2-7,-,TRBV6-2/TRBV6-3,TGTGCCAGCAGTTATGTAAGTTGGGCCCTAGGGGCTCGGTGGTACGAGCAGTACTTC,CASSYVSWALGARWYEQYF
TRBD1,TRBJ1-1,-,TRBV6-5,TGTGCCAGCAGTTACCTGGGACAGTACACTGAAGCTTTCTTT,CASSYLGQYTEAFF
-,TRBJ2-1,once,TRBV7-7,TGTGCTAGCAGCTTGGGTCTAGCGAGTTACAATGAGCAGTTCTTC,CASSLGLASYNEQFF
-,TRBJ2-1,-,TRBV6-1,TGTGCCAGCAGTGAAGGAGTTAGCAATGAGCAGTTCTTC,CASSEGVSNEQFF
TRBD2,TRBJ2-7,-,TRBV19,TGTGCCAGTAGTTATACTAGCGGGAGTGATCGCCACGAGCAGTACTTC,CASSYTSGSDRHEQYF
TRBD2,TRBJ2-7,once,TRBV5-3,TGTGCCAGGAGTGACCCTACTGTAGCGGGGTCCTCCTACGAGCAGTACTTC,CARSDPTVAGSSYEQYF
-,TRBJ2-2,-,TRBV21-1,TGTGCCAGCAGACTAAGCCTTTCCGGGACAGCTAACACCGGGGAGCTGTTTTTT,CASRLSLSGTANTGELFF
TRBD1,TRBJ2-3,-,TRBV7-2,TGTGCCAGCAGCTATACCGACAGGGGTGTCACAGATACGCAGTATTTT,CASSYTDRGVTDTQYF
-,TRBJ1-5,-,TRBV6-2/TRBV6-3,TGTGCCAGCAGTTGGGGCGTCAATCAGCCCCAGCATTTT,CASSWGVNQPQHF
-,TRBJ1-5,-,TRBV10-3,TGTGCCATCAGTGAGGGGGAGAATCAGCCCCAGCATTTT,CAISEGENQPQHF
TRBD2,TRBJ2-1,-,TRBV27,TGTGCCAGCAGTTCGGGACTAGCGGGAGGGCCCCAGTTCTTC,CASSSGLAGGPQFF
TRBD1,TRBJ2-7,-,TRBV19,TGTGCCAGTAGTGACGGGACAGGGTACTACGAGCAGTACTTC,CASSDGTGYYEQYF
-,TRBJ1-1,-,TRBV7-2,TGTGCCAGCAGCCCTGGTTCAGGCATGAACACTGAAGCTTTCTTT,CASSPGSGMNTEAFF
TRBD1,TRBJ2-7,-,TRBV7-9,TGTGCCAGCTCGAACAGGGGACGCTACGAGCAGTACTTC,CASSNRGRYEQYF
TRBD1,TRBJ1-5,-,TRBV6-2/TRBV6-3,TGTGCCAGCAGTTACCCAGGGGGCTCGCCCCAGCATTTT,CASSYPGGSPQHF
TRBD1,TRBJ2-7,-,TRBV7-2,TGTGCCAGCAGTTGGGACAGGGGGGAACCCTACGAGCAGTACTTC,CASSWDRGEPYEQYF
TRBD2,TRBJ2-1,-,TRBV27,TGTGCCAGCAGTTTCTCCGGCGTGGGGTCATGGGAGGGTGAGCAGTTCTTC,CASSFSGVGSWEGEQFF
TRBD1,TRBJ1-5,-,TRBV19,TGTGCCAGTAACCCCGGGGACAGGGGATACGGTCAGCCCCAGCATTTT,CASNPGDRGYGQPQHF
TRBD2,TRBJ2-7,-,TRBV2,TGTGCCAGCAGTGATTCCGGGGCTAGCGGGACGGAGCAGTACTTC,CASSDSGASGTEQYF
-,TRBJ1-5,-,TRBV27,TGTGCCAGCAGAGGATGGGGACATCCCGATCAGCCCCAGCATTTT,CASRGWGHPDQPQHF
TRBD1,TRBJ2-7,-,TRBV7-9,TGTGCCAGCAGCTTAGGACAGGGGTTCTACGAGCAGTACTTC,CASSLGQGFYEQYF
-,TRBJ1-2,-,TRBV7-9,TGTGCCAGCAGCTTAGGCGGAGGTTATGGCTACACCTTC,CASSLGGGYGYTF
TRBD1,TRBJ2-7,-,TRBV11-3,TGTGCCAGCAGCCCGGGACAGACCTACGAGCAGTACTTC,CASSPGQTYEQYF
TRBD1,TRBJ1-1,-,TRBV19,TGTGCCAGTAGTAACTGGGACAGGGTTTGGGCGGAAACCACGAACACTGAAGCTTTCTTT,CASSNWDRVWAETTNTEAFF
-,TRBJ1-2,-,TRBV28,TGTGCCAGCAGTTTTCGTAGCCGGGGGGGAGATGGCTACACCTTC,CASSFRSRGGDGYTF
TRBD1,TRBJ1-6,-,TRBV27,TGTGCCAGCAGTCTCGACAGGGGCCATAATTCACCCCTCCACTTT,CASSLDRGHNSPLHF
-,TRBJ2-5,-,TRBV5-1,TGCGCCAGCAGCGGATCATACAGGGTCCCTAAAGAGACCCAGTACTTC,CASSGSYRVPKETQYF
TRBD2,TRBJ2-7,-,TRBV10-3,TGTGCCACTAAGACTAGCGGGTTCCTAAATAGCTCCTACGAGCAGTACTTC,CATKTSGFLNSSYEQYF
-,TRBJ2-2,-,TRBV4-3,TGCGCCAGCAGCCCCCGACAGCCCGCGAACACCGGGGAGCTGTTTTTT,CASSPRQPANTGELFF
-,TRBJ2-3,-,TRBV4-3,TGCGCCAGCAGCCAAGATTACGGGAGCACAGATACGCAGTATTTT,CASSQDYGSTDTQYF
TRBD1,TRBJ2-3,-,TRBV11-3,TGTGCCAGCAGCTTAGGGACAGGAACGACAGATACGCAGTATTTT,CASSLGTGTTDTQYF
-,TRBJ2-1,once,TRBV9,TGTGCCAGCAGCGTTAGCCTTGGCCCCAATGAGCAGTTCTTC,CASSVSLGPNEQFF
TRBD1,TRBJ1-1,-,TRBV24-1,TGTGCCACCAGTGATCGAGGACAGGGGGCGTTGTGCACTGAAGCTTTCTTT,CATSDRGQGALCTEAFF
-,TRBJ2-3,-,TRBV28,TGTGCCAGCAGGGAGCCAACAGGGAATGGGGCAGATACGCAGTATTTT,CASREPTGNGADTQYF
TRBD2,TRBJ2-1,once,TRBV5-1,TGCGCCAGCAGCTTGGACGGGAGGGCGGAGGGTGAGCAGTTCTTC,CASSLDGRAEGEQFF
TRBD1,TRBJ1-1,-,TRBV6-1,TGTGCCAGCAGCTTGACAGGGGGCACTGAAGCTTTCTTT,CASSLTGGTEAFF
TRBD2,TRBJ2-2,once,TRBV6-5,TGTGCCAGCAGAAGGACTAGTAGTTTATGGGGGGAGCTGTTTTTT,CASRRTSSLWGELFF
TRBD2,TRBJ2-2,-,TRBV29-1,TGCAGCGCCAGATCAGGGTTAGCGGGACAAATGAACACCGGGGAGCTGTTTTTT,CSARSGLAGQMNTGELFF
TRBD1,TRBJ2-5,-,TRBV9,TGTGCCAGCAGCCTAGAGGGGGCGGGAGAGACCCAGTACTTC,CASSLEGAGETQYF
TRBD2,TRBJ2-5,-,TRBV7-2,TGTGCCAGCAGACCGGGATGGGGAGGGACGGAGACCCAGTACTTC,CASRPGWGGTETQYF
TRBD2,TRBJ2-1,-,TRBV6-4,TGTGCCAGCAGTGAATCCCTGAAGGTAGCGGGATCCCTAAACAATGAGCAGTTCTTC,CASSESLKVAGSLNNEQFF